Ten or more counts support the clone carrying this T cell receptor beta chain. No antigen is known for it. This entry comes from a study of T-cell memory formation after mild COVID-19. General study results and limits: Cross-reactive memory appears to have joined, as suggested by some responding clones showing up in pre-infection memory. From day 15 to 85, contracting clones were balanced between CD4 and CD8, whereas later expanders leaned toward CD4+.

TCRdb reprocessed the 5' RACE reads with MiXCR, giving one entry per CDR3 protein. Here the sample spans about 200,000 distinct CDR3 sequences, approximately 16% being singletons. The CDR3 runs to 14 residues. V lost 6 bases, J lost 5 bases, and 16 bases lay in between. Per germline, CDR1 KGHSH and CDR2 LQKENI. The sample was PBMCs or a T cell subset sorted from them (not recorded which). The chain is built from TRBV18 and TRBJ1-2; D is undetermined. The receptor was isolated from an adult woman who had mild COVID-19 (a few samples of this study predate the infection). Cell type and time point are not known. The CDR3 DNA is TGTGCCAGCTCCCGTGAGGGCGGAGGGTATGGCTACACCTTC. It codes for CASSREGGGYGYTF.